This record concerns one T cell receptor (beta chain) sequence. As yet, its antigen is unknown. The CDR3 is 17 residues long. CDR1 and CDR2 from the germline V gene are SGHRS and YFSETQ. The V and J ends lost 4 bases and 3 bases, in that order; junction bases with no gene match: 10. This sample stems from a study of identifying expanded T cells in peripheral blood. Repertoires were generated with immunoSEQ multiplex PCR, while TCRdb's copy carries only in-frame clones and drops some. The sample shows about 94,000 clones, 88% of them seen only once. Study-level points and caveats: Approximately 1.1 clones differed between technical replicates, versus around 15 and 19 over time.

This clonotype was sampled from a person aged 18 to 69 in good health. This chain joins TRBV5-1 and TRBJ2-7; 13 bases match TRBD2. The sample consisted of blood. This CDR3 reads CASSVPGLAGPDYEQYF. The DNA for the CDR3 is TGCGCCAGCAGCGTACCGGGACTAGCGGGACCCGACTACGAGCAGTACTTC.